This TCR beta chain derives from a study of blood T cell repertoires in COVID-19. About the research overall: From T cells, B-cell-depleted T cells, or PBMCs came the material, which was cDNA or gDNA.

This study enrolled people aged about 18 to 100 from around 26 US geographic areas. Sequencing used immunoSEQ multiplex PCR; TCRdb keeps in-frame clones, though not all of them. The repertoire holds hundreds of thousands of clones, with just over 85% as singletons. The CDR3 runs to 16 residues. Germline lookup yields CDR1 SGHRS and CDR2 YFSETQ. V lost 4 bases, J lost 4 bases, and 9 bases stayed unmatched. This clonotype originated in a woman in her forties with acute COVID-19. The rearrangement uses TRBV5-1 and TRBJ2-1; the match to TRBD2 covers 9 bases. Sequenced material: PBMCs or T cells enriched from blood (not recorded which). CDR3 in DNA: TGCGCCAGCAGCCTCTTGGGGACTAGCTCTTACAATGAGCAGTTCTTC. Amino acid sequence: CASSLLGTSSYNEQFF. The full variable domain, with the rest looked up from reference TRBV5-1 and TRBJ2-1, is KAGVTQTPRYLIKTRGQQVTLSCSPISGHRSVSWYQQTPGQGLQFLFEYFSETQRNKGNFPGRFSGRQFSNSRSEMNVSTLELGDSALYLCASSLLGTSSYNEQFFGPGTRLTVL.